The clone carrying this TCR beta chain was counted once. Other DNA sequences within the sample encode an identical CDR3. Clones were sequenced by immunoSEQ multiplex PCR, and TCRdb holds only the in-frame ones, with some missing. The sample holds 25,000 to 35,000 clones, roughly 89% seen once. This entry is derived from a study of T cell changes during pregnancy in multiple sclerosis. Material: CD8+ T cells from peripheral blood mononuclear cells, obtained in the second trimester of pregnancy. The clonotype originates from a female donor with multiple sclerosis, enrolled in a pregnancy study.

CDR3 sequence: CASSPPRGTDTQYF. CDR3 nucleotides: TGTGCCAGCAGCCCTCCCCGGGGCACAGATACGCAGTATTTT. The gene calls are TRBV9 and TRBJ2-3; D gene uncertain. The germline CDR1 and CDR2 sequences are SGDLS and YYNGEE. Trimming stripped 4 bases from V and 1 base from J, with 10 bases between. The CDR3 has 14 residues.